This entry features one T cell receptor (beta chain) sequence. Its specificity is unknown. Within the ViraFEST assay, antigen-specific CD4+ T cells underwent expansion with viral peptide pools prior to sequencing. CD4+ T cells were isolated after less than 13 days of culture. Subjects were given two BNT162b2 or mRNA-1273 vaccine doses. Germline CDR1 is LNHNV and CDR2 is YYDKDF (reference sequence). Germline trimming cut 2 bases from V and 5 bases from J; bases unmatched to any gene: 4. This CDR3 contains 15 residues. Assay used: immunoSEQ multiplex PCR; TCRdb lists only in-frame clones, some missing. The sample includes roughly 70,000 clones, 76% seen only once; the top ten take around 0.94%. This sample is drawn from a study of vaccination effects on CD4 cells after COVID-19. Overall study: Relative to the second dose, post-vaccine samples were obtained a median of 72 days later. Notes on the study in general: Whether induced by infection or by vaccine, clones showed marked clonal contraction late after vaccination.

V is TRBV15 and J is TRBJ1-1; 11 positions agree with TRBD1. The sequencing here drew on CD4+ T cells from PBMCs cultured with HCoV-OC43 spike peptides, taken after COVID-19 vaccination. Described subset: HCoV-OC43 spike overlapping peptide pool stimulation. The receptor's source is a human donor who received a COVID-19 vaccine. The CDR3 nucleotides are TGTGCCACCAGCAGACCAGGGACAGGGGGTACTGAAGCTTTCTTT. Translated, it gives CATSRPGTGGTEAFF.